This entry is about one T cell receptor (beta chain). Its antigen is unknown. Measured with immunoSEQ multiplex PCR; TCRdb has only the in-frame clones, and not every one. The sample has roughly 320,000 clones; 70% to 90% are singletons. CDR1 and CDR2 (germline): LNHDA, SQIVND (reference sequence). Trimming took 5 bases from V and 5 from J; bases not matched to a gene: 13. The CDR3 extends over 16 amino acids. Described treatment: 15 to 20 received Ad26.COV2.S at low or high dose, single or two shots; 5 received placebo; per-sample allocation not given. Collection of samples fell on day 63 after the first vaccine or placebo injection. Within Boston, the person who donated was an adult of 18-55 years. This specimen comes from a study of Ad26.COV2.S vaccination and SARS-CoV-2 variants. Across the study: Into the muscle, Ad26.COV2.S was dosed once or twice, 56 days apart. General study findings and limits: Higher spike-specific TCR breadth was found in vaccine recipients than in placebo recipients.

The source is a person between 18 and 65 years old who received the Ad26.COV2.S COVID-19 vaccine or a placebo. V gene TRBV19 combines with J gene TRBJ2-5; TRBD1 matches 8 bases. This material consisted of peripheral blood, taken in a trial of Ad26.COV2.S vaccine versus placebo. This chain's CDR3 is CASSPQRTGLGETQYF. CDR3 DNA sequence: TGTGCCAGTAGTCCCCAAAGGACAGGGTTAGGGGAGACCCAGTACTTC.